The 15 T cell receptor beta chains in this list originate from one sample, sequenced in a study of T cell responses to AZD1222 COVID-19 vaccine (dated by TCRdb to 2020 to 2022). Libraries were made using the immunoSEQ multiplex PCR assay. The immuneACCESS repertoire file appears here via TCRdb, limited to in-frame rearrangements. These files lack a portion of the clones; in checked studies, under half of the deficit traces to unresolved V genes, and the cause of the others is not known. The sample profile shows about 160,000 clones; more than 85% of them were found once. The ten biggest clones cover about 0.9% of the sample. The time point label, as the study defines it: baseline before first vaccination. The input for sequencing was peripheral blood, taken on day 0 of AZD1222 vaccination. The source of these receptors is an adult in good health.

The chain is built from TRBV9 and TRBJ2-5, with D perhaps being TRBD1 or TRBD2 (6 bases each). The CDR3 has 17 amino acids. Germline V gives CDR1 SGDLS, CDR2 YYNGEE. Trimming cost V 0 bases and J 0 bases, with 15 bases left between them. The DNA for the CDR3 is TGTGCCAGCAGCGTAGGAGGAGGGGGGACATACCAAGAGACCCAGTACTTC. It yields the protein CASSVGGGGTYQETQYF.

The count of this clone is one. The same CDR3 is also encoded by other DNA sequences in this sample. The chain is built from TRBV5-1 and TRBJ1-1; tentative D call: TRBD1 (6 bases). The CDR3 spans 13 residues. Trimming took off 2 bases at V and 1 base at J, with 6 bases between the two ends. The germline V gene has CDR1 SGHRS and CDR2 YFSETQ. As DNA, the CDR3 is TGCGCCAGCAGCTTAGGGGGGAACACTGAAGCTTTCTTT. This gives the protein CASSLGGNTEAFF.

The chain joins TRBV6-5 to TRBJ1-5, with D possibly TRBD1 on 5 matching bases. Per germline, CDR1 MNHEY and CDR2 SVGAGI. CDR3 length: 15 residues. Trimming removed 9 bases at V and 1 base at J, with 16 bases between. CDR3 nucleotide sequence: TGTGCCAGTCGTCTGGGCGCAGGGAGCAATCAGCCCCAGCATTTT. It is translated as CASRLGAGSNQPQHF.

This clone came up once. The rearrangement uses TRBV9 and TRBJ1-2; no definite D call. Germline CDR1 reads SGDLS; CDR2 reads YYNGEE. V was shortened by 4 bases and J by 4 bases, with 14 bases between the two germline ends. This CDR3 region has 14 residues. As DNA, the CDR3 is TGTGCCAGCAGCCCCCAGACGGGAGTCTATGGCTACACCTTC. It encodes CASSPQTGVYGYTF.

The count of this clone is one. This chain joins TRBV14 and TRBJ1-5; perhaps TRBD1 as D (6 bases). The CDR3 totals 13 residues. Looked up from germline, CDR1 is SGHDN and CDR2 is FVKESK. V was clipped by 1 base and J by 12 bases, with 13 bases between them. The CDR3 here is CASSQAGRGNQHF. The DNA of the CDR3 is TGTGCCAGCAGCCAAGCGGGCAGGGGCAACCAGCATTTT. The whole variable domain, filled in from reference TRBV14 and TRBJ1-5, reads EAGVTQFPSHSVIEKGQTVTLRCDPISGHDNLYWYRRVMGKEIKFLLHFVKESKQDESGMPNNRFLAERTGGTYSTLKVQPAELEDSGVYFCASSQAGRGNQHFGDGTRLSIL.

V gene TRBV6-5 combines with J gene TRBJ1-6; no reliable D call. CDR1 MNHEY and CDR2 SVGAGI come from the germline V gene. This CDR3 has 14 residues. The V and J ends lost 7 bases and 3 bases respectively, with 10 bases between them. For the CDR3, the DNA is TGTGCCAGCAAGGGTACAGTCTATAATTCACCCCTCCACTTT. Translated: CASKGTVYNSPLHF.

The chain links TRBV7-2 to TRBJ2-3; TRBD2 aligns across 8 bases. This CDR3 is 16 amino acids long. The V segment lost 5 bases and the J segment 5 bases; nucleotides outside the gene matches: 12. Germline V gives CDR1 SGHTA, CDR2 FQGNSA. CDR3 nucleotides: TGTGCCAGCAGCGCCTTTCCTGCGGGGGGCAGAGATACGCAGTATTTT. Its protein is CASSAFPAGGRDTQYF.

The V call is TRBV5-1, the J call TRBJ2-5; either TRBD1 or TRBD2 may fit D (5 bases each). Looked up from germline, CDR1 is SGHRS and CDR2 is YFSETQ. Trimming shortened V by 1 base and J by 1 base, and 11 bases separated the two germline ends. The CDR3 covers 15 residues. The CDR3 coding sequence is TGCGCCAGCAGCTTGTATCGGGACCCCCAAGAGACCCAGTACTTC. Translating gives CASSLYRDPQETQYF.

The chain links TRBV5-4 to TRBJ2-7; D might be TRBD1 (6 bases). CDR1 and CDR2 from the germline V gene are SGHNT and YYREEE (reference sequence). Trimming removed 0 bases from V and 6 bases from J, with 13 bases in between. CDR3 size: 14 residues. The CDR3 DNA reads as TGTGCCAGCAGCTTGGGTCTGGGGGCGGGCGAGCAGTACTTC. It codes for CASSLGLGAGEQYF.

The chain joins TRBV6-2 or TRBV6-3 to TRBJ2-7, with 7 bases aligning to TRBD1. The CDR3 totals 15 residues. V lost 2 bases to trimming and J lost 3 bases; unmatched junction nucleotides: 7. Germline CDR1 MNHEY, CDR2 SVGEGT. The CDR3 protein is CASSYDKRTGYEQYF. CDR3 DNA: TGTGCCAGCAGTTACGATAAGCGGACAGGCTACGAGCAGTACTTC.

The gene calls are TRBV7-6 and TRBJ2-1, with 10 positions matching TRBD2. This CDR3 contains 17 residues. V lost 1 base to trimming and J lost 4 bases; unmatched junction nucleotides: 7. The germline gives CDR1 SGHVS, CDR2 FNYEAQ. The CDR3 region is CASSLDGLAVIYNEQFF. CDR3 nucleotide sequence: TGTGCCAGCAGCTTAGATGGACTAGCGGTCATATACAATGAGCAGTTCTTC.

The V call is TRBV19, the J call TRBJ2-5, with D unresolved. Germline CDR1 reads LNHDA; CDR2 reads SQIVND (reference sequence). The ends were cut back, 1 base at V and 5 bases at J, with 14 bases in the middle. The CDR3 sequence is 15 residues long. The CDR3 region is CASSIGTRSRETQYF. The CDR3 DNA sequence: TGTGCCAGTAGTATAGGGACCAGGTCTCGGGAGACCCAGTACTTC.

The chain has TRBV6-6 and TRBJ1-3; 10 bases map to TRBD1. The V and J ends lost 5 bases and 6 bases, in that order; junction bases with no gene match: 7. The germline V gene has CDR1 MNHNY and CDR2 SVGAGI (reference sequence). CDR3 length equals 15 residues. The CDR3 DNA sequence: TGTGCCAGCAGTAGGGACAGGGGTTACGAAAACACCATATATTTT. Its protein product is CASSRDRGYENTIYF.

The V gene is TRBV5-1, the J gene TRBJ2-7; weak D call: TRBD2 (6 bases). Germline assignment: CDR1 SGHRS and CDR2 YFSETQ. The CDR3 covers 14 residues. The V gene lost 0 bases and the J gene lost 3 bases, with 10 bases spanning the gap. Here the CDR3 reads CASSLVQGGYEQYF. The DNA of the CDR3 is TGCGCCAGCAGCTTGGTCCAGGGAGGCTACGAGCAGTACTTC.

The chain has TRBV10-3 and TRBJ2-7; TRBD1 might be the D (5 bases). Trimming pared 4 bases from V and 6 bases from J, leaving 7 bases between. Germline V gene lookup returns CDR1 ENHRY and CDR2 SYGVKD. This CDR3 comprises 11 residues. Here the CDR3 DNA reads TGTGCCATCAGTGGACAGACCGAGCAGTACTTC. It codes for CAISGQTEQYF.